The rows below give T cell receptor beta chains drawn from one sample of a study of T cells in Graves' hyperthyroidism and ophthalmopathy. TCRdb independently ran MiXCR on the multiplex PCR reads; one entry per CDR3 protein. The table has 250,000 to 300,000 distinct CDR3 sequences, roughly 13% seen once. The sequenced sample consisted of blood. The receptor set was obtained from a woman between 25 and 40 years old with Graves' hyperthyroidism that later progressed to Graves' ophthalmopathy. The CDR3 runs from the conserved cysteine through the conserved F or W. The D gene is left open where the match is weak. Part of the rows lack a size; the others show once, few, many or a class for expanded clones.

V: TRBV6-1; size: -; D: -; J: TRBJ1-5; DNA: TGTGCCAGCAGTCCCCAGGGAGGTGGTCAGCCCCAGCATTTT; CDR3: CASSPQGGGQPQHF
V: TRBV6-5; size: many; D: TRBD2; J: TRBJ2-2; DNA: TGTGCCAGCAGTTACTCAGGACTAGCTAAGAACACCGGGGAGCTGTTTTTT; CDR3: CASSYSGLAKNTGELFF
V: TRBV6-1; size: many; D: -; J: TRBJ1-5; DNA: TGTGCCAGCAGTTCCCGAGGCGGAGGTAGCAATCAGCCCCAGCATTTT; CDR3: CASSSRGGGSNQPQHF
V: TRBV2; size: many; D: -; J: TRBJ2-5; DNA: TGTGGTTCAGCCGCCACCCAAGAGACCCAGTACTTC; CDR3: CGSAATQETQYF
V: TRBV12-3/TRBV12-4; size: many; D: -; J: TRBJ2-7; DNA: TGTGCCAGCAGCGAGGGGACACCCGAGCAGTACTTC; CDR3: CASSEGTPEQYF
V: TRBV7-9; size: many; D: TRBD1; J: TRBJ2-7; DNA: TGTGCCAGCAGCTTAGCGCCGGGACAGGGGAGCGGTTACGAGCAGTACTTC; CDR3: CASSLAPGQGSGYEQYF
V: TRBV4-1; size: -; D: -; J: TRBJ2-7; DNA: TGCGCCAGCACCTTTTCCGCTAGCGCCCTGAACGAGCAGTACTTC; CDR3: CASTFSASALNEQYF
V: TRBV4-2; size: -; D: -; J: TRBJ2-7; DNA: TGTGCCAGCAGCCAAGGACTGATCTACGAGCAGTACTTC; CDR3: CASSQGLIYEQYF
V: TRBV20-1; size: many; D: -; J: TRBJ2-4; DNA: TGCAGTGCCGAGTCGGGGCTGACGATTCAGTACTTC; CDR3: CSAESGLTIQYF
V: TRBV9; size: many; D: -; J: TRBJ2-7; DNA: TGTGCCAGCAGCGTAGCTCCAGCAAACTACGAGCAGTACTTC; CDR3: CASSVAPANYEQYF
V: TRBV6-5; size: many; D: -; J: TRBJ1-4; DNA: TGTGCCAGCAGTTACGGATACGGGGCCAATGAAAAACTGTTTTTT; CDR3: CASSYGYGANEKLFF
V: TRBV9; size: few; D: -; J: TRBJ2-3; DNA: TGTGTCAGCAGCGTAGTAGAGTCTGATACGCAGTATTTT; CDR3: CVSSVVESDTQYF
V: TRBV6-7; size: once; D: -; J: TRBJ2-1; DNA: TGTGCCAGCTATATAGTGAGGGACGACTCCTACAATGAGCAGTTCTTC; CDR3: CASYIVRDDSYNEQFF
V: TRBV5-6; size: -; D: -; J: TRBJ1-3; DNA: TGTGCCAGCAGCCGGTGGGGTCGGGAGAGCTCTGGAAACACCATATATTTT; CDR3: CASSRWGRESSGNTIYF
V: TRBV7-7; size: few; D: TRBD1; J: TRBJ1-2; DNA: TGTGCTACCCTTCTACCCGGGACAGGGCACAACTATGGCTACACCTTC; CDR3: CATLLPGTGHNYGYTF
V: TRBV7-9; size: few; D: -; J: TRBJ1-6; DNA: TGTGCCAGCACGGACACCTCTAATTCACCCCTCCACTTT; CDR3: CASTDTSNSPLHF
V: TRBV7-9; size: many; D: -; J: TRBJ2-1; DNA: TGTGCCAGCAGCCCAGGAGGACTTCACAATGAGCAGTTCTTC; CDR3: CASSPGGLHNEQFF
V: TRBV10-3; size: many; D: TRBD1; J: TRBJ2-7; DNA: TGTGCCTCCACGGGGGGACAGGGGGCTTACGAGCAGTACTTC; CDR3: CASTGGQGAYEQYF
V: TRBV7-2; size: many; D: -; J: TRBJ1-3; DNA: TGTGCCAGCAGCTTAGGATGGTCTGGAAACACCATATATTTT; CDR3: CASSLGWSGNTIYF
V: TRBV24-1; size: -; D: -; J: TRBJ1-1; DNA: TGTGCCACCAGTGATTTAGCGGAAAGTGAAGCTTTCTTT; CDR3: CATSDLAESEAFF
V: TRBV6-1; size: -; D: -; J: TRBJ2-7; DNA: TGTGCCAGCAGTGAACCGGACTCCTACGAGCAGTACTTC; CDR3: CASSEPDSYEQYF
V: TRBV28; size: many; D: -; J: TRBJ2-2; DNA: TGTGCCAGCAGTTTATTGGGAAAAGTAGTCACCGGGGAGCTGTTTTTT; CDR3: CASSLLGKVVTGELFF
V: TRBV11-2; size: many; D: TRBD2; J: TRBJ2-7; DNA: TGTGCCAGCAGCTTTAGCGGGAGGGACTCCTACGAGCAGTACTTC; CDR3: CASSFSGRDSYEQYF
V: TRBV18; size: many; D: -; J: TRBJ1-3; DNA: TGTGCCAGCTCACCGGGTCTTATCTCTGGAAACACCATATATTTT; CDR3: CASSPGLISGNTIYF
V: TRBV7-2; size: many; D: -; J: TRBJ2-2; DNA: TGTGCCAGCAGCTTAGTGGGAGGAAACACCGGGGAGCTGTTTTTT; CDR3: CASSLVGGNTGELFF
V: TRBV6-1; size: many; D: -; J: TRBJ2-7; DNA: TGTGCCAGCTTTAGGGAAGGCGAGCAGTACTTC; CDR3: CASFREGEQYF
V: TRBV24-1; size: many; D: -; J: TRBJ2-7; DNA: TGTGCCACCAGTGATTTGAACGAGCAGTACTTC; CDR3: CATSDLNEQYF
V: TRBV11-2; size: many; D: -; J: TRBJ1-3; DNA: TGTGCCAGCAGCTTAGACGGTTTACTGAACTCTGGAAACACCATATATTTT; CDR3: CASSLDGLLNSGNTIYF
V: TRBV3-2; size: many; D: -; J: TRBJ2-4; DNA: TGTGCCAGCAGCCCGCCGCAGGGGACACCCAAAAACATTCAGTACTTC; CDR3: CASSPPQGTPKNIQYF
V: TRBV4-1; size: few; D: -; J: TRBJ2-6; DNA: TGCGCCAGCAGCCAAGAAGATGGTCGGCCGTTCCTCCGGACTTTC; CDR3: CASSQEDGRPFLRTF
V: TRBV19; size: many; D: -; J: TRBJ1-2; DNA: TGTGCCAGTAGGGGTGCAGGATTGACAGCTAACTATGGCTACACCTTC; CDR3: CASRGAGLTANYGYTF
V: TRBV12-3/TRBV12-4; size: many; D: -; J: TRBJ2-2; DNA: TGTGCCAGCAGCCTAGGGTGGACGGGGCCAGGGGAGCTGTTTTTT; CDR3: CASSLGWTGPGELFF
V: TRBV18; size: -; D: TRBD1; J: TRBJ1-1; DNA: TGTGCCAGCTCAATTGACAGGGCAGACACTGAAGCTTTCTTT; CDR3: CASSIDRADTEAFF
V: TRBV12-3/TRBV12-4; size: many; D: TRBD1; J: TRBJ2-3; DNA: TGTGCCAGCAGTTCAGGACAGGCACCTAGCACAGATACGCAGTATTTT; CDR3: CASSSGQAPSTDTQYF
V: TRBV6-2/TRBV6-3; size: many; D: -; J: TRBJ2-1; DNA: TGTGCCAGCAGTTACCCGGAGGGCCTCTACAATGAGCAGTTCTTC; CDR3: CASSYPEGLYNEQFF
V: TRBV6-2/TRBV6-3; size: many; D: TRBD2; J: TRBJ2-7; DNA: TGTGCCAGCAGACCGGGACTAGGTTACGGCGAGCAGTACTTC; CDR3: CASRPGLGYGEQYF
V: TRBV20-1; size: few; D: -; J: TRBJ1-2; DNA: TGCAGTGCTAAGACCCCAAACTATGGCTACACCTTC; CDR3: CSAKTPNYGYTF
V: TRBV4-3; size: few; D: -; J: TRBJ1-1; DNA: TGCGCCAGCAGCCAAGAACGGGGGCGGAGTGGTGAAGCTTTCTTT; CDR3: CASSQERGRSGEAFF
V: TRBV11-2; size: many; D: -; J: TRBJ2-3; DNA: TGTGCCAGCAGCTTAGATATGAGGCAGGCCGCGATAGATACGCAGTATTTT; CDR3: CASSLDMRQAAIDTQYF
V: TRBV10-3; size: few; D: -; J: TRBJ2-1; DNA: TGTGCCGCCGTGGGACCAAGCAATGAGCAGTTCTTC; CDR3: CAAVGPSNEQFF
V: TRBV7-2; size: many; D: -; J: TRBJ2-7; DNA: TGTGCCAGCAGCTTAGGGGACGGGGGACGAGACGAGCAGTACTTC; CDR3: CASSLGDGGRDEQYF
V: TRBV6-1; size: -; D: -; J: TRBJ1-4; DNA: TGTGCCAGCACCCTGAGACCTAATGAAAAACTGTTTTTT; CDR3: CASTLRPNEKLFF
V: TRBV19; size: -; D: -; J: TRBJ2-7; DNA: TGTGCCAGTAGTATATATTCAGCTTCCGAGCAGTACTTC; CDR3: CASSIYSASEQYF
V: TRBV19; size: many; D: -; J: TRBJ1-5; DNA: TGTGCCAGTAGTATGGGAGGAGTCGCCATCAATCAGCCCCAGCATTTT; CDR3: CASSMGGVAINQPQHF
V: TRBV28; size: many; D: TRBD1; J: TRBJ1-5; DNA: TGTGCCGGGAACAGGGGAGGCAATCAGCCCCAGCATTTT; CDR3: CAGNRGGNQPQHF
V: TRBV5-6; size: many; D: -; J: TRBJ1-2; DNA: TGTGCCAGCAGCTTGGTGATAGAGTTTAACTATGGCTACACCTTC; CDR3: CASSLVIEFNYGYTF
V: TRBV6-1; size: many; D: TRBD1; J: TRBJ1-1; DNA: TGTGCCAGCAGTTCGGGACAGACCACTGAAGCTTTCTTT; CDR3: CASSSGQTTEAFF
V: TRBV30; size: many; D: -; J: TRBJ2-5; DNA: TGTGCCTGGATGGGGCAAGAGACCCAGTACTTC; CDR3: CAWMGQETQYF
V: TRBV18; size: many; D: TRBD2; J: TRBJ2-3; DNA: TGTGCCAGCTCACCACCAATAGCGGGAATTAGCACAGATACGCAGTATTTT; CDR3: CASSPPIAGISTDTQYF
V: TRBV2; size: many; D: -; J: TRBJ2-2; DNA: TGTGCCAGCAGTGACCCTCTGGGGGGGGAGCTGTTTTTT; CDR3: CASSDPLGGELFF
V: TRBV20-1; size: many; D: TRBD2; J: TRBJ2-7; DNA: TGCAGTGCTAGGGTAGCGGGAGGGACTTCCTACGAGCAGTACTTC; CDR3: CSARVAGGTSYEQYF
V: TRBV29-1; size: -; D: TRBD2; J: TRBJ2-3; DNA: TGCAGCGTTCGGCGTCCGGAAAGCGGGATCACAGATACGCAGTATTTT; CDR3: CSVRRPESGITDTQYF
V: TRBV6-1; size: many; D: TRBD2; J: TRBJ2-1; DNA: TGTGCCAGCAGCGGACTAGCGGGAACTGAGCAGTTCTTC; CDR3: CASSGLAGTEQFF